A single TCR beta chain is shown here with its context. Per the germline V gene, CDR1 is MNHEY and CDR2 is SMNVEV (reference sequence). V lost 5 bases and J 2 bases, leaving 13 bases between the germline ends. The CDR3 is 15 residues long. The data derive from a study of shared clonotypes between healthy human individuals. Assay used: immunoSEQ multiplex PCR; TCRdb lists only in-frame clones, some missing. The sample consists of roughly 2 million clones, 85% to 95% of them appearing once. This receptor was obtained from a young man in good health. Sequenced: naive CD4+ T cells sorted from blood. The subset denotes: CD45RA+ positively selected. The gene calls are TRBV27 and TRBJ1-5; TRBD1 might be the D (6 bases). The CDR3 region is CASSTYREGNQPQHF. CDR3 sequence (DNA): TGTGCCAGCAGTACCTACAGGGAGGGCAATCAGCCCCAGCATTTT.